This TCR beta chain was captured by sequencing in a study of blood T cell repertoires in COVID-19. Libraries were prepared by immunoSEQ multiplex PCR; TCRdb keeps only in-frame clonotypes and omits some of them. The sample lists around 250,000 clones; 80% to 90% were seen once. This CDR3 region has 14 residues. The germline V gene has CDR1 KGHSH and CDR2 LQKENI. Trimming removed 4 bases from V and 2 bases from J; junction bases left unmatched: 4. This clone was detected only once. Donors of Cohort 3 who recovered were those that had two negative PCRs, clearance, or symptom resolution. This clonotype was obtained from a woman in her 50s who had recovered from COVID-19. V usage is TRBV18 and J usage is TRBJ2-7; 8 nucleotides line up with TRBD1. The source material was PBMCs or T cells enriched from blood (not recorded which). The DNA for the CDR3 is TGTGCCAGCTCACGGACAGGGAGCCCCTACGAGCAGTACTTC. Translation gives CASSRTGSPYEQYF.